A selection of T cell receptor beta chains follows, all from one sample in a study of T cells in Graves' hyperthyroidism and ophthalmopathy. Via MiXCR, TCRdb re-called the multiplex PCR reads, giving one row per CDR3 protein. The table records about 360,000 distinct CDR3 sequences, 13% of them present only once. Sequencing used blood. The source is a woman aged 18-29 years with Graves' hyperthyroidism. Each CDR3 is given with its conserved first and last residue.

TRBV6-1	TRBJ1-6	CASRVGQGDSPLHF
TRBV3-1	TRBJ1-1	CASSHTTGNAWAFF
TRBV24-1	TRBJ2-1	CATSDPTSGSVGEQFF
TRBV11-2	TRBJ2-5	CASSAGTSGKETQYF
TRBV7-8	TRBJ1-3	CASSLVAGLSGNTIYF
TRBV19	TRBJ2-2	CASRGGEDTGELFF
TRBV7-9	TRBJ2-7	CASSRLAGGRAVQYF
TRBV2	TRBJ2-7	CASSEGDNHYEQYF
TRBV9	TRBJ2-7	CASSRAGETYEQYF
TRBV11-2	TRBJ1-1	CASSPGVDTEAFF
TRBV12-3/TRBV12-4	TRBJ1-1	CASSSNRVGDTEAFF
TRBV6-1	TRBJ2-7	CASSDGTGPRSEQYF
TRBV4-1	TRBJ2-3	CASSPWSTDTQYF
TRBV19	TRBJ1-1	CASISWRGLTEAFF
TRBV5-1	TRBJ2-5	CASSFDGTQYF
TRBV7-2	TRBJ1-5	CASSLGQLNQPQHF